Detailed here is one TCR beta chain. No antigen is known for it. T cells were sequenced at a targeted depth of 1 in 200,000 to 1 in 1 million. Some clones are missing from TCRdb's copy, which holds only in-frame ones; the method was immunoSEQ multiplex PCR. The sample includes about 270,000 clones, approximately 79% of them seen just once. This entry belongs to a study of cytotoxic CD8 clonotypes in ibrutinib-treated CLL. Across the study: Researchers reported about 10 relapsed/refractory and some 14 treatment-naive patients, roughly 17 of them IGHV unmutated. Samples had a mean of 255,043 productive templates and around 90,000 productive rearrangements.

The ends lost 3 bases at V and 4 bases at J; junction bases unmatched: 5. The CDR3 is made up of 15 amino acids. Germline CDR1 is MGHRA and CDR2 is YSYEKL. Points from the study as a whole: Whereas clonality rose at ibrutinib response, it declined toward baseline at progression.

The receptor was isolated from a human donor with chronic lymphocytic leukemia. This sample comprised PBMCs, obtained at disease progression, from a patient treated with ibrutinib. V is TRBV4-1 and J is TRBJ2-3; 9 bases are a match to TRBD2. CDR3 nucleotides: TGCGCCAGCAGCCACACCGGGACTAGCCCAGATACGCAGTATTTT. It encodes CASSHTGTSPDTQYF.